This is a list of T cell receptor beta chains from one sample in a study of shared clonotypes between healthy human individuals. Profiled with immunoSEQ multiplex PCR; TCRdb holds only in-frame clones, not every one. This table has about 380,000 clones, approximately 97% appearing once. Source material: memory CD8+ T cells sorted from blood. The receptor source for this set is a young man in good health. Both conserved end residues are part of each CDR3. The D gene is left open where the match is weak. Rows give clone size only sometimes, using once, few, many, or a class for an expanded clone.

CDR3 | DNA | J | size | D | V
CASRGQTLIYEQYF | TGTGCCAGCAGGGGACAGACGTTGATCTACGAGCAGTACTTC | TRBJ2-7 | - | TRBD1 | TRBV6-5
CASSLPWLFAYNEQFF | TGCGCCAGCAGCTTGCCTTGGCTATTTGCCTACAATGAGCAGTTCTTC | TRBJ2-1 | once | - | TRBV5-1
CASSHDRVGETQYF | TGCGCCAGCAGCCACGACAGGGTAGGAGAGACCCAGTACTTC | TRBJ2-5 | - | TRBD1 | TRBV4-1
CAWSPDPRGYTF | TGTGCCTGGAGCCCTGACCCCCGGGGCTACACCTTC | TRBJ1-2 | - | - | TRBV30
CASVGTGGSDTEAFF | TGTGCCAGCGTGGGGACAGGGGGCTCGGACACTGAAGCTTTCTTT | TRBJ1-1 | - | TRBD1 | TRBV25-1
CASSLRTGRLTDTQYF | TGTGCCAGCAGCCTAAGGACAGGGAGGTTGACAGATACGCAGTATTTT | TRBJ2-3 | - | TRBD1 | TRBV11-2
CASSLRGYEQYF | TGTGCCAGCAGTCTTCGGGGCTACGAGCAGTACTTC | TRBJ2-7 | - | - | TRBV28
CASSEALPRLAARDNEQFF | TGTGCCAGCAGTGAAGCGCTTCCTAGGTTGGCTGCAAGAGACAATGAGCAGTTCTTC | TRBJ2-1 | - | - | TRBV6-1
CASSNRDRFNSPLHF | TGTGCCAGCAGCAACCGGGACAGATTTAATTCACCCCTCCACTTT | TRBJ1-6 | - | TRBD1 | TRBV11-1
CASSSPGLAVYEQYF | TGTGCCAGCAGTTCCCCGGGACTAGCGGTCTACGAGCAGTACTTC | TRBJ2-7 | - | TRBD2 | TRBV27
CASVGRRDTEAFF | TGCGCCAGCGTCGGGAGAAGGGACACTGAAGCTTTCTTT | TRBJ1-1 | - | - | TRBV10-2
CASSLASASYEQYF | TGCGCCAGCAGCTTGGCTAGCGCTTCCTACGAGCAGTACTTC | TRBJ2-7 | - | - | TRBV5-1
CAIPGQGPLPQETQYF | TGTGCCATCCCGGGACAGGGACCCCTTCCTCAAGAGACCCAGTACTTC | TRBJ2-5 | - | TRBD1 | TRBV10-3
CAISGTSGRASYNEQFF | TGTGCCATCAGTGGGACTAGCGGGAGGGCCAGCTACAATGAGCAGTTCTTC | TRBJ2-1 | - | TRBD2 | TRBV10-3
CASSPRDNEQFF | TGTGCCAGCAGCCCTCGCGATAATGAGCAGTTCTTC | TRBJ2-1 | - | - | TRBV11-2
CASISGGLRSYNEQFF | TGTGCCAGCATCTCGGGAGGGCTTCGCTCCTACAATGAGCAGTTCTTC | TRBJ2-1 | - | TRBD2 | TRBV7-9
CASSLGAPLAYEQYF | TGTGCCAGCAGCCTCGGGGCCCCCCTGGCCTACGAGCAGTACTTC | TRBJ2-7 | - | - | TRBV7-2
CASSSPRAPRGAFF | TGTGCCAGCAGTTCGCCCAGGGCCCCCAGGGGAGCTTTCTTT | TRBJ1-1 | once | - | TRBV28
CASSLSGTSGYEQYF | TGTGCCAGCAGCCTTAGTGGGACTAGCGGCTACGAGCAGTACTTC | TRBJ2-7 | - | TRBD2 | TRBV7-2
CASSRGQGRYEQYF | TGTGCCAGCAGCAGAGGACAGGGGAGATACGAGCAGTACTTC | TRBJ2-7 | - | TRBD1 | TRBV5-8
CASTDRRNTEAFF | TGCGCCAGCACCGACAGGCGAAACACTGAAGCTTTCTTT | TRBJ1-1 | - | - | TRBV5-1
CASSLTGHTGELFF | TGCGCCAGCAGCTTGACCGGACACACCGGGGAGCTGTTTTTT | TRBJ2-2 | once | - | TRBV5-1
CSVAEGRIYGYTF | TGCAGCGTTGCGGAGGGGAGGATCTATGGCTACACCTTC | TRBJ1-2 | - | - | TRBV29-1
CASSLGGTEPYEQYF | TGCGCCAGCAGCTTGGGGGGGACGGAGCCCTACGAGCAGTACTTC | TRBJ2-7 | few | - | TRBV5-1
CASSSSYRDKAFF | TGTGCCAGCAGTTCCTCTTACAGGGATAAAGCTTTCTTT | TRBJ1-1 | - | - | TRBV28
CASSLDDEQYF | TGCGCCAGCAGCTTGGACGACGAGCAGTACTTC | TRBJ2-7 | - | - | TRBV5-1
CATSRRTSGRIDTQYF | TGTGCCACCAGCAGACGAACGAGCGGGAGAATAGATACGCAGTATTTT | TRBJ2-3 | - | TRBD2 | TRBV15
CASSLSSLGEYEQYF | TGTGCCAGCAGTTTATCGTCGTTGGGAGAGTACGAGCAGTACTTC | TRBJ2-7 | - | - | TRBV27
CASSDFGLVNEKLFF | TGTGCCAGCAGCGATTTCGGACTGGTTAATGAAAAACTGTTTTTT | TRBJ1-4 | - | - | TRBV2
CTSSPPTRVHEQYF | TGCACCAGCAGCCCACCCACTAGGGTCCACGAGCAGTACTTC | TRBJ2-7 | - | - | TRBV1
CASSYSRGRGETQYF | TGTGCCAGCAGTTACTCGCGCGGGAGAGGAGAGACCCAGTACTTC | TRBJ2-5 | - | TRBD2 | TRBV6-5
CATSRDPNWDNEQFF | TGTGCCACCAGCAGAGACCCGAACTGGGACAATGAGCAGTTCTTC | TRBJ2-1 | - | - | TRBV15
CAWILFSYEQYF | TGTGCCTGGATTCTATTCTCCTACGAGCAGTACTTC | TRBJ2-7 | - | - | TRBV30
CASSVFPGELFF | TGTGCCAGCAGCGTATTCCCCGGGGAGCTGTTTTTT | TRBJ2-2 | - | - | TRBV9
CASSPGTANQPQHF | TGCGCCAGCAGCCCAGGGACCGCAAATCAGCCCCAGCATTTT | TRBJ1-5 | - | - | TRBV5-1
CASSMDRGNQPQHF | TGTGCCAGTAGTATGGACAGGGGCAATCAGCCCCAGCATTTT | TRBJ1-5 | - | TRBD1 | TRBV19
CASSLGTSGIYEQYF | TGTGCCAGCAGTTTAGGGACTAGCGGGATTTACGAGCAGTACTTC | TRBJ2-7 | - | TRBD2 | TRBV28
CATLPGGAGTEAFF | TGTGCCACCCTGCCGGGGGGCGCGGGCACTGAAGCTTTCTTT | TRBJ1-1 | - | - | TRBV10-3
CASARDYEQYF | TGCGCCAGCGCCCGGGACTACGAGCAGTACTTC | TRBJ2-7 | - | - | TRBV5-1
CASSGQGTDLFF | TGCGCCAGCAGCGGCCAGGGAACTGATCTGTTTTTT | TRBJ1-4 | - | - | TRBV5-1
CASRGTGGPTDTQYF | TGTGCCAGCAGAGGGACAGGGGGCCCCACAGATACGCAGTATTTT | TRBJ2-3 | - | TRBD1 | TRBV2
CASRPGQVGAGNTIYF | TGTGCCAGCAGGCCGGGACAGGTGGGCGCTGGAAACACCATATATTTT | TRBJ1-3 | - | TRBD1 | TRBV27
CASSQGTSGRETQYF | TGTGCCAGCAGCCAAGGGACTAGCGGGAGAGAGACCCAGTACTTC | TRBJ2-5 | - | TRBD2 | TRBV4-2
CASSLRGLAGEETQYF | TGTGCCAGCAGCTTACGGGGACTAGCGGGTGAAGAGACCCAGTACTTC | TRBJ2-5 | once | TRBD2 | TRBV7-2
CASSPVQGVQPQHF | TGTGCCAGCTCACCAGTCCAGGGGGTCCAGCCCCAGCATTTT | TRBJ1-5 | - | TRBD1 | TRBV18
CASSLRPLTGGRETQYF | TGTGCCAGCAGTTTACGGCCCCTGACAGGGGGGCGAGAGACCCAGTACTTC | TRBJ2-5 | - | TRBD1 | TRBV28
CASSRTGQGDTGELFF | TGCGCCAGCAGCCGAACTGGACAGGGGGACACCGGGGAGCTGTTTTTT | TRBJ2-2 | once | TRBD1 | TRBV4-1
CASSLLSGGMDSYEQYF | TGTGCCAGCAGCTTGCTTAGCGGCGGGATGGACTCCTACGAGCAGTACTTC | TRBJ2-7 | - | - | TRBV7-2
CASSLADETQYF | TGTGCCAGCAGCTTAGCGGACGAGACCCAGTACTTC | TRBJ2-5 | - | - | TRBV7-9
CASKPNGVDEQFF | TGTGCCAGTAAGCCTAACGGTGTCGATGAGCAGTTCTTC | TRBJ2-1 | - | - | TRBV19
CASSYGGGNYGYTF | TGTGCCAGCAGTTACGGGGGTGGGAACTATGGCTACACCTTC | TRBJ1-2 | - | - | TRBV6-5